The T cell receptor beta chain described here comes from a study of blood T cell repertoires in COVID-19. As for the study in general: There were acute and convalescent COVID-19 samples, and they came from the United States, Italy and Spain. Sources were T cells, B-cell-depleted T cells, or PBMCs; the material itself was cDNA or gDNA.

Original analysis: Quantification of nucleated cells was approximated via reference gene primer amplification. Sequenced by immunoSEQ multiplex PCR; TCRdb stores in-frame clones only, minus some. That table furnishes V, J and clone size, whereas the DNA furnished D and trimming. This table has fewer than 350,000 clones, 70% to 90% appearing once. Recruited during active infection, patients (from Seattle) were subsequently followed longitudinally. V was pared by 5 bases and J by 4 bases, with 13 bases between. The CDR3 length is 14 residues. Looked up from germline, CDR1 is LNHDA and CDR2 is SQIVND (reference sequence).

This TCR derives from a woman aged 25 to 39 with COVID-19, enrolled during active disease. This chain connects TRBV19 to TRBJ2-3; possible D gene TRBD2, 6 bases. Input material: peripheral blood. CDR3 amino acids: CASSVGGDSDTQYF. For the CDR3, the DNA is TGTGCCAGTAGTGTCGGAGGGGATTCAGATACGCAGTATTTT.